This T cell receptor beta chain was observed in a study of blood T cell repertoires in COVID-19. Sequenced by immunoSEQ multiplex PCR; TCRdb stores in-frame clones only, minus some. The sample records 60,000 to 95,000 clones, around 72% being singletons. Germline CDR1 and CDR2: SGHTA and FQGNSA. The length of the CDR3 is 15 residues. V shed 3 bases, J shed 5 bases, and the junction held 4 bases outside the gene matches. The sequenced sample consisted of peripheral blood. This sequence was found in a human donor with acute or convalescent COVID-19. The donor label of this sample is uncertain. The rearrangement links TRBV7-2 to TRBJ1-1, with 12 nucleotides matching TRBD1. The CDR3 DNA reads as TGTGCCAGCAGCTTCCCGGGACAGGGGGCAACTGAAGCTTTCTTT. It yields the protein CASSFPGQGATEAFF.